One sample yielded the 3 T cell receptor beta chains listed below, sequenced in a study of T cell responses to AZD1222 COVID-19 vaccine. The assay was immunoSEQ multiplex PCR, and TCRdb's table has in-frame clones only and misses some. Of roughly 150,000 clones in the sample, over 80% were seen once. Source: peripheral blood, taken 28 days after the second AZD1222 dose. These TCRs come from an adult who received the AZD1222 COVID-19 vaccine.

The chain employs TRBV30 and TRBJ2-1; no definite D call. There are 14 residues in the CDR3. Per the germline V gene, CDR1 is GTSNPN and CDR2 is SVGIG (reference sequence). The ends were cut back, 4 bases at V and 0 bases at J, with 10 bases in the middle. CDR3 DNA: TGTGCCTGGAAAGACCCAAGCTCCTACAATGAGCAGTTCTTC. This gives the protein CAWKDPSSYNEQFF. The entire variable domain, with the rest obtained from reference TRBV30 and TRBJ2-1, is as follows: SQTIHQWPATLVQPVGSPLSLECTVEGTSNPNLYWYRQAAGRGLQLLFYSVGIGQISSEVPQNLSASRPQDRQFILSSKKLLLSDSGFYLCAWKDPSSYNEQFFGPGTRLTVL.

The chain combines TRBV9 with TRBJ2-3; 9 bases are a match to TRBD1. The CDR3 is 14 amino acids. The J segment lost 3 bases and the V segment lost 2 bases, leaving 1 base of the junction unmatched. CDR1 is SGDLS and CDR2 is YYNGEE in the germline V gene. The CDR3 reads CASSVGQGTDTQYF. CDR3 in DNA: TGTGCCAGCAGCGTTGGACAGGGGACAGATACGCAGTATTTT.

This clone has only one observation. CDR3 sequence reads: CASSQETTLGGNEQFF. The CDR3 DNA sequence: TGTGCCAGCAGCCAAGAAACGACACTTGGCGGCAATGAGCAGTTCTTC. V is TRBV4-2 and J is TRBJ2-1; D not resolved. Germline assignment: CDR1 LGHNA and CDR2 YNFKEQ. CDR3 length: 16 residues. Trimming removed 0 bases from V and 6 bases from J, with 15 bases in between.